These T cell receptor beta chains were read from a single sample in a study of early T cells in non-severe SARS-CoV-2 infection. TCRdb independently ran MiXCR on the 5' RACE reads; one entry per CDR3 protein. Of some 80,000 distinct CDR3 sequences in the sample, roughly an eighth were seen once. Sample: whole blood. The receptors originated from an adult who was a healthcare worker with PCR-confirmed SARS-CoV-2 infection or an uninfected control (not recorded which). The CDR3 runs from the conserved cysteine through the conserved F or W. Each record gives: clone size, J gene, V gene, D gene, CDR3 DNA, CDR3 protein. The D gene is left open where the match is weak. The size entry is marked missing in some rows and otherwise reads once, few, many or a size class.

- TRBJ2-3 TRBV5-1 TRBD1 TGCACCAGCAGCTTAGTCCCGGGACAGACAGATACGCAGTATTTT CTSSLVPGQTDTQYF
- TRBJ1-1 TRBV5-6 - TGTGCCAGCAGCCCCCCCCCGAGGGAGGGCCGTTTGGCTGAAGCTTTCTTT CASSPPPREGRLAEAFF
- TRBJ2-3 TRBV12-2 - TGTGCAAGTCGCTTAGAGAGGAGCCATGTCCCAGATACGCAGTATTTT CASRLERSHVPDTQYF
many TRBJ2-7 TRBV6-6 TRBD2 TGTGCCAGCAGTAGGTTAGCGGGGACCTACGAGCAGTACTTC CASSRLAGTYEQYF
few TRBJ2-5 TRBV12-3/TRBV12-4 - TGTGCCAGCCGAGATCAGGGAAATCTGGAGACCCAGTACTTC CASRDQGNLETQYF
many TRBJ2-1 TRBV4-2 TRBD2 TGTGCCAGCAGCCCAGAACGGGCTAGCGGGAGCAATGAGCAGTTCTTC CASSPERASGSNEQFF
many TRBJ1-1 TRBV20-1 - TGCAGTGCTCCAGGGAGCGAGGTCACTGAAGCTTTCTTT CSAPGSEVTEAFF
- TRBJ2-1 TRBV11-2 TRBD2 TGTGCCAGCAGGGGACTAGCGACCTACAATGAGCAGTTCTTC CASRGLATYNEQFF
- TRBJ2-7 TRBV4-2 TRBD1 TGTGCCAGCAGCCATTCGTGGGGGACAGGGGGCAACGAGCAGTACTTC CASSHSWGTGGNEQYF
- TRBJ2-7 TRBV7-2 TRBD2 TGTGCCAGCAACGCGGAAGCGGGAGATACCTACGAGCAGTACTTC CASNAEAGDTYEQYF
many TRBJ2-2 TRBV7-6 - TGTGCCAGCAGCCTCAAGGGGACCGGGGAGCTGTTTTTT CASSLKGTGELFF
- TRBJ2-7 TRBV6-5 - TGTGCCAGCAGTTACGGGGGTGGGGGCTTCTACGAGCAGTACTTC CASSYGGGGFYEQYF
few TRBJ1-5 TRBV20-1 - TGCAGTGCTATGGAGGGGGATCAGCCCCAGCATTTT CSAMEGDQPQHF
- TRBJ2-1 TRBV6-5 - TGTGCCAGCAGTGCTCTTGGGGACCCAGACAATGAGCAGTTCTTC CASSALGDPDNEQFF
many TRBJ2-3 TRBV24-1 TRBD2 TGTGCCACCAGTGATTTGGGGAGGGGCACAGATACGCAGTATTTT CATSDLGRGTDTQYF
many TRBJ1-1 TRBV6-9 - TGTGCCAGCAGTCCAATGGACCGAGGGGTCACTGAAGCTTTCTTT CASSPMDRGVTEAFF
many TRBJ1-5 TRBV5-1 - TGCGCCAGCAGCTTGGGGGGGAATAGCAATCAGCCCCAGCATTTT CASSLGGNSNQPQHF
- TRBJ2-1 TRBV21-1 - TGTGCCAGCAGCCGACGTGTGGATGAGCAGTTCTTC CASSRRVDEQFF
- TRBJ2-3 TRBV10-2 - TGCGCCAGCAGTGAGAAGGGACTCACAGATACGCAGTATTTT CASSEKGLTDTQYF
few TRBJ2-1 TRBV5-4 TRBD2 TGTGCCAGCAGCCGGACGGGACTAGTGGCTAACAATGAGCAGTTCTTC CASSRTGLVANNEQFF
- TRBJ2-1 TRBV12-3/TRBV12-4 - TGTGCCAGCAGTCCTCTGATCGTAGGGCAGTTCTTC CASSPLIVGQFF
once TRBJ2-5 TRBV20-1 - TGCAGTGGGGAGAACCAAGAGACCCAGTACTTC CSGENQETQYF
- TRBJ2-5 TRBV7-9 - TGTGCCAGCAGCTCCGGGTACCGGGACATACGAACCCAAGAGACCCAGTACTTC CASSSGYRDIRTQETQYF
few TRBJ2-1 TRBV6-6 TRBD2 TGTGCCACTAGGGGCCTAGCGGGAGTTTATGAGCAGTTCTTC CATRGLAGVYEQFF
once TRBJ1-2 TRBV12-3/TRBV12-4 - TGTGCCAGCAGTTTTAGTCCTTTCCCGGGCTACACCTTC CASSFSPFPGYTF
- TRBJ2-7 TRBV6-2/TRBV6-3 TRBD1 TGTGCCAGCACTTATGGGACAGGGGGACGGTACGAGCAGTACTTC CASTYGTGGRYEQYF
- TRBJ2-7 TRBV10-3 - TGTGCCATCAGTGACTCAAGACCGGGACCCAAAAGCTCCTACGAGCAGTACTTC CAISDSRPGPKSSYEQYF
- TRBJ1-4 TRBV10-3 - TGTGCCATCAGTGAGTCGACTCCAGGCGAGAGCTTTGAAAAACTGTTTTTT CAISESTPGESFEKLFF
few TRBJ2-1 TRBV11-2 - TGTGCCAGCAGCACGCGGCGGAGCTCCTACAATGAGCAGTTCTTC CASSTRRSSYNEQFF
- TRBJ2-3 TRBV5-1 TRBD2 TGCGCCAGCAGCCTGGGTATCGCCGCGGGAGCTACAGATACGCAGTATTTT CASSLGIAAGATDTQYF
few TRBJ2-7 TRBV7-2 - TGTGCCAGCAGCCCGGAGGCGTCAGTCTCCTACGAGCAGTACTTC CASSPEASVSYEQYF
- TRBJ2-1 TRBV9 TRBD2 TGTGCCAGCAGTGCCGGGACTAGCGGTCGCTCCTACAATGAGCAGTTCTTC CASSAGTSGRSYNEQFF
- TRBJ2-4 TRBV20-1 TRBD2 TGCAGTGCCGGGACTAGCGGCTCGGATAAAAACATTCAGTACTTC CSAGTSGSDKNIQYF
many TRBJ2-1 TRBV5-1 - TGCGCCAGCAGCTTGGGACAGGACAATGAGCAGTTCTTC CASSLGQDNEQFF
- TRBJ2-1 TRBV24-1 - TGTGCCACCAGTGATTTTGGGGGCGGTGAGCAGTTCTTC CATSDFGGGEQFF
few TRBJ2-2 TRBV7-9 - TGTGCCAGCAGGGCTGGGGACACCGGGGAGCTGTTTTTT CASRAGDTGELFF
- TRBJ2-7 TRBV18 - TGTGCCAGCTCACCAGGCACAGGGAGCGAGCAGTACTTC CASSPGTGSEQYF
few TRBJ2-5 TRBV5-4 - TGTGCCAGCAGCTTGGGCGGGCCCCAAGAGACCCAGTACTTC CASSLGGPQETQYF
- TRBJ2-7 TRBV7-9 - TGTGCCAGCAGCTTAGGTAGCGCCAACTACGAGCAGTACTTC CASSLGSANYEQYF
- TRBJ1-5 TRBV19 TRBD1 TGTGCCAGTACATCCCAGGGGGCGACGGGCCAGCCCCAGCATTTT CASTSQGATGQPQHF
- TRBJ2-5 TRBV20-1 TRBD1 TGCAGTGCTTTGACAGGGAAAGGGTGGAAGACCCAGTACTTC CSALTGKGWKTQYF
- TRBJ2-1 TRBV29-1 - TGCAGCGCCGTGGGGGCGGGTTGGGGAAACAATGAGCAGTTCTTC CSAVGAGWGNNEQFF
- TRBJ2-2 TRBV7-7 - TGTGCTAGCAGCTTACGGGATGGTCCCGGGGAGCTGTTTTTT CASSLRDGPGELFF
- TRBJ2-2 TRBV5-4 TRBD1 TGTGCCAGCAGTAGACAGGGGGCCGGCACCGGGGAGCTGTTTTTT CASSRQGAGTGELFF
- TRBJ2-5 TRBV6-6 TRBD2 TGTGCCAGCAGTTATCGAGCGGGAGTGACGGAGACCCAGTACTTC CASSYRAGVTETQYF
- TRBJ1-5 TRBV7-2 TRBD1 TGTGCCAGCAGCTTGGGGACAGGGGCCAACAATCAGCCCCAGCATTTT CASSLGTGANNQPQHF
many TRBJ2-3 TRBV29-1 - TGCAGCGCTCCTGGGAGTGTTGATACGCAGTATTTT CSAPGSVDTQYF
- TRBJ1-5 TRBV3-1 - TGTGCCAGCAGCCACGACATCGTGGGGCCCCAGCATTTT CASSHDIVGPQHF
many TRBJ1-1 TRBV6-5 - TGTGCCAGCAGTGCCTTATCTGGGGGTCTGTTGAACACTGAAGCTTTCTTT CASSALSGGLLNTEAFF
many TRBJ1-1 TRBV9 TRBD1 TGTGCCAGCAGCGTAGGACAGGGGGCGGCAGACACTGAAGCTTTCTTT CASSVGQGAADTEAFF
few TRBJ1-2 TRBV29-1 - TGCAGCGTTGAAGATGGGAACTCCTATGGCTACACCTTC CSVEDGNSYGYTF
few TRBJ2-1 TRBV3-1 TRBD2 TGTGCCAGCAGCCAAAACGGGAGGGCGAATGAGCAGTTCTTC CASSQNGRANEQFF
few TRBJ2-2 TRBV6-2/TRBV6-3 - TGTGCCAGCAGCCCGGGACGGTTAAACACCGGGGAGCTGTTTTTT CASSPGRLNTGELFF
- TRBJ1-5 TRBV20-1 - TGCAGTGCTAGAGGGGGGGGCGAGAATCAGCCCCAGCATTTT CSARGGGENQPQHF
- TRBJ2-1 TRBV18 TRBD2 TGTGCCAGCTCACGCCCCCGGACTAGCGAGCACAATGAGCAGTTCTTC CASSRPRTSEHNEQFF